This note documents a single T cell receptor (beta chain) sequence. The data stem from a study of blood T cells in healthy people across ages. Primed by a sample-barcoded 5' primer and a J-beta primer mix, a second PCR proceeded for 7 to 11 cycles. TCRdb used MiXCR to reprocess the 5' RACE reads, holding one entry per CDR3 protein. The sample consists of just under 750,000 distinct CDR3 sequences, approximately 21% of them appearing once. The V and J ends lost 6 bases and 4 bases, in that order; junction bases with no gene match: 7. Germline V gives CDR1 DFQATT, CDR2 SNEGSKA (reference sequence). The CDR3 runs to 16 residues.

This clonotype originated in a man aged 65 to 79 in good health. The chain combines TRBV20-1 with TRBJ2-1; 15 positions agree with TRBD2. Sequencing input: blood. This CDR3 reads CSAPGLAGGVYNEQFF. The CDR3 DNA is TGCAGTGCCCCGGGACTAGCGGGGGGCGTATACAATGAGCAGTTCTTC.